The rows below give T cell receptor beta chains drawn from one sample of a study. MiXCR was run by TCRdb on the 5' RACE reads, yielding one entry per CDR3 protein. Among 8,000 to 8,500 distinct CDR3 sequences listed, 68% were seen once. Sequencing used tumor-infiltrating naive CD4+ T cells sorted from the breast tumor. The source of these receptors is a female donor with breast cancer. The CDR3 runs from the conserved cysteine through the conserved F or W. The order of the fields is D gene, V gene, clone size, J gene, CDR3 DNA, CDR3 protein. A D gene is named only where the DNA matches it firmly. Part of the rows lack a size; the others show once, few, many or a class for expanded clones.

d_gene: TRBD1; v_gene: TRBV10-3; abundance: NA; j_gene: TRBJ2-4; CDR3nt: TGTGCCATCACCCCAGGACAGGGTGACATTCAGTACTTC; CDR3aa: CAITPGQGDIQYF
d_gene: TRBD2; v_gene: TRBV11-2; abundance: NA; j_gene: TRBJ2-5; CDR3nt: TGTGCCAGCAGCTTAGGACGGGTAGCGGGAGTTCTGAACCAAGAGACCCAGTACTTC; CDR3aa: CASSLGRVAGVLNQETQYF
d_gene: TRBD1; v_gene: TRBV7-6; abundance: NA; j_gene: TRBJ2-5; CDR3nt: TGTGCCAGCAGCTTAGGTGCCGCAGGGGGCCGGGGAGAGACCCAGTACTTC; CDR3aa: CASSLGAAGGRGETQYF
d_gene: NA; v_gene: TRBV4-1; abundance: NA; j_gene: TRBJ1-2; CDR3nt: TGCGCCAGCAGCCAATTAGGGACATCCCGGGGGTATGGCTACACCTTC; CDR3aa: CASSQLGTSRGYGYTF
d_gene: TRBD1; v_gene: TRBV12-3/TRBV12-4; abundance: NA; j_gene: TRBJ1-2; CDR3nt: TGTGCCAGCAGTTTCGTGACAGGGAGAAACTATGGCTACACCTTC; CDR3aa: CASSFVTGRNYGYTF
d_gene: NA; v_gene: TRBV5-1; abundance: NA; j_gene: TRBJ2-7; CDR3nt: TGCGCCAGCCGCCTCCCGGGAGCCTCCTACGAGCAGTACTTC; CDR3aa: CASRLPGASYEQYF
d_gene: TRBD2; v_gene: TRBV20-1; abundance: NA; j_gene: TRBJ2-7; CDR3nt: TGCAGTGCTAGAGATCGAACCTTTGCGGGGAGGGCCTACGAGCAGTACTTC; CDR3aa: CSARDRTFAGRAYEQYF
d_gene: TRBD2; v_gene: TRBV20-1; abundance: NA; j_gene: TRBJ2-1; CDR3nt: TGCAGTGGCGAGAGCGGGAGTTACAACGAGCAGTTCTTC; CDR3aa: CSGESGSYNEQFF
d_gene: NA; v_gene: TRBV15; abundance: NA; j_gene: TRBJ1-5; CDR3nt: TGTGCCACCAGCAGTTTGCTGAAACCACAGGGAGGTCAGCCCCAGCATTTT; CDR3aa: CATSSLLKPQGGQPQHF
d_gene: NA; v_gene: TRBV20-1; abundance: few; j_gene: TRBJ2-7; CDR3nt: TGCAGTGCTAGAGACAGGACGCACTTCTACGAGCAGTACTTC; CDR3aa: CSARDRTHFYEQYF
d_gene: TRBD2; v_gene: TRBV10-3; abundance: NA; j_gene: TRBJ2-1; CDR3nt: TGTGCCACCCTAGCGGGAGCTGGTGAGCAGTTCTTC; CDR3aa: CATLAGAGEQFF
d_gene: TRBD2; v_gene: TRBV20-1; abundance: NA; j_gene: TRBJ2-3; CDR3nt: TGCAGTGCTAGAGTTCTGGCTAGCGGCAGCACAGATACGCAGTATTTT; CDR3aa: CSARVLASGSTDTQYF
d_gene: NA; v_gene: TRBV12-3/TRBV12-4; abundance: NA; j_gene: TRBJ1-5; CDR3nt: TGCGCCAGCAGCTTGGACAGCTCACTCAATCAGCCCCAGCATTTT; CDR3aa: CASSLDSSLNQPQHF
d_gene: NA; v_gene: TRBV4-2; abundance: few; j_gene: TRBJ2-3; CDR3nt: TGCGCCAGCAGCTTGTGGTCAGCGAGCACAGATACGCAGTATTTT; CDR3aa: CASSLWSASTDTQYF
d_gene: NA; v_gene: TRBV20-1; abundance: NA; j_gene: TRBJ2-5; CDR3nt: TGCAGTGCCCTGGCAGCGGAGGGGGAGACCCAGTACTTC; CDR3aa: CSALAAEGETQYF
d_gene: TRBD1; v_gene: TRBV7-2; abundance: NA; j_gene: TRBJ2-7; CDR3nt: TGTGCCAGCAGCTTAGCAGGACAGGGATTCAACGAGCAGTACTTC; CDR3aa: CASSLAGQGFNEQYF
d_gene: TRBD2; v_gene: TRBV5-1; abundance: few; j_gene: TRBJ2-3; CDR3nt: TGCGCCAGCAGCTTGGATGGCGGGAGGGGTGCAGATACGCAGTATTTT; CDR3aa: CASSLDGGRGADTQYF
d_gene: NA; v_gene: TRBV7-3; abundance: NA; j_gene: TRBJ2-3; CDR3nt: TGTGCCAGCAGCTCCTTTTCCCCGCCCACAGATACGCAGTATTTT; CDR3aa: CASSSFSPPTDTQYF
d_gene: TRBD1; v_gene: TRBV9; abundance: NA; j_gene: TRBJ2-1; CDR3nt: TGTGCCAGCAGCGCAGGGGGGACAGGGGCAACGGAAGGTGAGCAGTTCTTC; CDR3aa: CASSAGGTGATEGEQFF
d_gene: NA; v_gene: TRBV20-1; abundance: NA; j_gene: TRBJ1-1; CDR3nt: TGCAGTGTGAAGAAACAGGGAACTAACACTGAAGCTTTCTTT; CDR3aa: CSVKKQGTNTEAFF
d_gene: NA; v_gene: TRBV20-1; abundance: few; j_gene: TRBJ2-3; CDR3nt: TGCAGTGCCGACTTTGTGATGGGTGGGACAGATACGCAGTATTTT; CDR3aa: CSADFVMGGTDTQYF
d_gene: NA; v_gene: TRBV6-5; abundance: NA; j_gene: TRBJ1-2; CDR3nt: TGTGCCAGCAGTTTAGCCAGCCAGCCTAACTATGGCTACACCTTC; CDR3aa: CASSLASQPNYGYTF
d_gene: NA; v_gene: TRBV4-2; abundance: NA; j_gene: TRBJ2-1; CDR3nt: TGTGCCAGCAGCCAGGCTCGATTGACTTCCTACAATGAGCAGTTCTTC; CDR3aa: CASSQARLTSYNEQFF
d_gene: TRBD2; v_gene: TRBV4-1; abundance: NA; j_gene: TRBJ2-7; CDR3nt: TGCGCCAGCAGCTTCCCGGGACTAGCGACGTACGAGCAGTACTTC; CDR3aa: CASSFPGLATYEQYF
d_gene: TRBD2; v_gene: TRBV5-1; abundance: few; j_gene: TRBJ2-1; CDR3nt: TGCGCCAGTTCAAGCGGGAACAGCTACAATGAGCAGTTCTTC; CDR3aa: CASSSGNSYNEQFF
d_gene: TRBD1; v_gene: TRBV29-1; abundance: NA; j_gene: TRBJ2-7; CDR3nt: TGCAGCGTTGGGACAGGTGCCTACGAGCAGTACTTC; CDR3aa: CSVGTGAYEQYF
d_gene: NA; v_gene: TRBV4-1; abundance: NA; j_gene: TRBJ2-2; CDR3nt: TGCGCCAGCAGCCAACCCCTAGCGCTCGCCCGGGAGCTGTTTTTT; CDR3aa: CASSQPLALARELFF
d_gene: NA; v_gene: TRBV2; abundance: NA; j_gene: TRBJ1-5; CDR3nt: TGTGCCAGCAGCCCCGGACAGTTTCAGCCCCAGCATTTT; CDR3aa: CASSPGQFQPQHF
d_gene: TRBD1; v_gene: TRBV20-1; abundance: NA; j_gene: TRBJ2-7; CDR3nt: TGCAGTGCGCCAGACAGGGTTTTCTACGAGCAGTACTTC; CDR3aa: CSAPDRVFYEQYF
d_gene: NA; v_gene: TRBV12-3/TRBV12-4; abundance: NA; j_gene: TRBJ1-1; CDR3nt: TGTGCCACCCTCACGTCAGTTGGAACTGAAGCTTTCTTT; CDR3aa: CATLTSVGTEAFF
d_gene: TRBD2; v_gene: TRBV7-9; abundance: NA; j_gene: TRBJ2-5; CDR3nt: TGTGCCAGCAGCCTTACCGCGGGGGGGGAGACCCAGTACTTC; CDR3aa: CASSLTAGGETQYF
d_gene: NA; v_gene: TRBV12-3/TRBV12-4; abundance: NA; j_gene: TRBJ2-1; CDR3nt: TGTGCCAGCAGTGACCCAACTAGCAGCTCAGGCAATGAGCAGTTCTTC; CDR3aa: CASSDPTSSSGNEQFF
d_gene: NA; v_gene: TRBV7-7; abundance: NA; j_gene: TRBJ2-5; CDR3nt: TGTGCTAGCAGCCGGAACCACCAAGAGACCCAGTACTTC; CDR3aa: CASSRNHQETQYF
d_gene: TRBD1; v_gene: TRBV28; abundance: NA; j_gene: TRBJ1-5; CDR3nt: TGTGCCAGCACCCGGAGACAGGGTCAGGGCAATCAGCCCCAGCATTTT; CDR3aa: CASTRRQGQGNQPQHF
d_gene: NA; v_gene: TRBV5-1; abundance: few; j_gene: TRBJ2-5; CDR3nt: TGCGCCAGCAGCTTGTCGGGAGTGGAAGAGACCCAGTACTTC; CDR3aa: CASSLSGVEETQYF
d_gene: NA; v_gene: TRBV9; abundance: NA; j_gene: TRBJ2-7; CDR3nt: TGTGCCAGCAGCTCTTCCTACGAGCAGTACTTC; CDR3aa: CASSSSYEQYF
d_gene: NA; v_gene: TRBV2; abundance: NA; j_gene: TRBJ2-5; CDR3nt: TGTGCCAGCAGCCGACCAGCCCCACAAGAGACCCAGTACTTC; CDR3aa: CASSRPAPQETQYF
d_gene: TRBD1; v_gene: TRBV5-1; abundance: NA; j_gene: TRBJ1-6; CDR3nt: TGCGCCAGCAGCACAGGGGTTGGAGCACCCCTCCACTTT; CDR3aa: CASSTGVGAPLHF
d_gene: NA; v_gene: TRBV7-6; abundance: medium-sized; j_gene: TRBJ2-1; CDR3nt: TGTGCCAGCAGCTTAGGCGGCGCAGGGACCCTCAATGAGCAGTTCTTC; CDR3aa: CASSLGGAGTLNEQFF
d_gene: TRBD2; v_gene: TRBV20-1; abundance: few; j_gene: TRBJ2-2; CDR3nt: TGCAGTGCTAGAAAACTAGCGGGCACCGGGGAGCTGTTTTTT; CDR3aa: CSARKLAGTGELFF
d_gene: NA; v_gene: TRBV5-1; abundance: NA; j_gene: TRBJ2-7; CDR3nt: TGCGCCAGCAGCTTGGGGCAGGGTAGCTCCTACGAGCAGTACTTC; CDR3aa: CASSLGQGSSYEQYF
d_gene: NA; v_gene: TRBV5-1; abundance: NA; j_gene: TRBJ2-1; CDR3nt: TGCGCCAGCAGCCAACCAAAAGCGGCCTCCTCCTACAATGAGCAGTTCTTC; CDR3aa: CASSQPKAASSYNEQFF
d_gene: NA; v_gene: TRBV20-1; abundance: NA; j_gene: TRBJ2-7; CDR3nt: TGCAGTGCTAGACCCCGTAACCGAAAGACTGAGCAGTACTTC; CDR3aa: CSARPRNRKTEQYF
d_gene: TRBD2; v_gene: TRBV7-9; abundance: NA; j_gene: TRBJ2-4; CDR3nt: TGTGCCAGCAGCTTATTGCGCACTAGCGGGAGTGAGGGGAAAAACATTCAGTACTTC; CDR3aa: CASSLLRTSGSEGKNIQYF
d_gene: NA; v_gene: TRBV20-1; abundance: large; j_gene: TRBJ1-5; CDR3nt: TGCAGTGCTAGCGCTCTAGCCAGTGGGTATCAGCCCCAGCATTTT; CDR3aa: CSASALASGYQPQHF